The clone carrying this T cell receptor (beta chain) appeared a single time. Clones were read by immunoSEQ multiplex PCR, and TCRdb kept only the in-frame ones, dropping some. This table holds approximately 15,000 clones, about four fifths found once. V was trimmed by 2 bases and J by 8 bases, leaving 21 bases between them. The CDR3 runs to 16 residues. The germline CDR1 and CDR2 sequences are MRHNA and SNTAGT. The record originates from a study of T cell changes during pregnancy in multiple sclerosis. The sample here was CD8+ T cells from peripheral blood mononuclear cells, taken in the third trimester of pregnancy. This rearrangement joins TRBV6-4 to TRBJ1-1, with a tentative D call TRBD1 (6 bases). This TCR came from a female donor in good health, enrolled as a control in a pregnancy study. This CDR3 reads CASSDNPGTPLREAFF. DNA for the CDR3: TGTGCCAGCAGTGACAACCCTGGGACACCTCTCAGGGAAGCTTTCTTT.